This is a list of T cell receptor beta chains from one sample in a study of shared clonotypes between healthy human individuals. Here immunoSEQ multiplex PCR was the method, and the copy in TCRdb shows in-frame clones only, minus some. In the table there are about 690,000 clones, 80% to 95% of which are singletons. The sequenced sample consisted of memory CD8+ T cells from PBMCs. These receptors were obtained from a man aged 18 to 29 in good health. Some clones in this sample may be carry-over from other donors' samples. The CDR3 runs from the conserved cysteine through the conserved F or W. Each record gives: D gene, clone size, V gene, J gene, CDR3 protein, CDR3 DNA. D genes are given only for firm matches. Size is omitted from some rows. Given values are once, few, many or a class for expanded clones.

>-|-|TRBV13|TRBJ1-5
CASSFPKLEGTRRWGQPQHF
TGTGCCAGCAGCTTCCCCAAACTGGAAGGGACGCGACGGTGGGGTCAGCCCCAGCATTTT
>-|-|TRBV7-9|TRBJ2-1
CASSRLGNEQFF
TGTGCCAGCAGCAGACTGGGAAATGAGCAGTTCTTC
>-|-|TRBV29-1|TRBJ2-3
CSVEVANTDTQYF
TGCAGCGTTGAAGTGGCAAACACAGATACGCAGTATTTT
>-|-|TRBV6-1|TRBJ2-7
CASSLVVGPEQYF
TGTGCCAGCAGTCTGGTGGTAGGGCCCGAGCAGTACTTC
>-|-|TRBV18|TRBJ2-7
CASSPPTGSGEQYF
TGTGCCAGCTCACCCCCCACAGGGTCGGGTGAGCAGTACTTC
>-|-|TRBV27|TRBJ2-7
CASSAQGYYEQYF
TGTGCCAGCAGCGCTCAGGGTTACTACGAGCAGTACTTC
>TRBD2|-|TRBV27|TRBJ2-3
CASSLSKAGGSGDTQYF
TGTGCCAGCAGTTTATCCAAAGCGGGAGGTTCAGGCGATACGCAGTATTTT
>-|-|TRBV7-9|TRBJ1-3
CASSLGTRAADQFGNTIYF
TGTGCCAGCAGCTTAGGGACTCGGGCGGCAGATCAGTTTGGAAACACCATATATTTT
>TRBD2|-|TRBV4-1|TRBJ2-1
CASSQGASGTDNEQFF
TGCGCCAGCAGCCAAGGTGCTAGCGGGACAGACAATGAGCAGTTCTTC
>-|once|TRBV19|TRBJ2-6
CASKDVSVTGANVLTF
TGTGCCAGTAAGGACGTTTCGGTAACTGGGGCCAACGTCCTGACTTTC
>-|-|TRBV7-9|TRBJ1-2
CASRNRDAALGYTF
TGTGCCAGCAGGAACAGGGATGCGGCCTTAGGCTACACCTTC
>-|-|TRBV7-9|TRBJ2-5
CASSLFDSSETQYF
TGTGCCAGCAGCTTATTCGACTCCTCTGAGACCCAGTACTTC
>TRBD2|-|TRBV7-2|TRBJ2-1
CAIGGEGVEQFF
TGTGCCATCGGGGGGGAAGGTGTTGAGCAGTTCTTC
>-|-|TRBV7-9|TRBJ2-4
CASSDGLVTKNIQYF
TGTGCCAGCAGCGACGGACTGGTAACCAAAAACATTCAGTACTTC
>-|-|TRBV5-6|TRBJ1-1
CASSLRQYTFEAFF
TGTGCCAGCAGCTTGAGGCAGTATACCTTCGAAGCTTTCTTT
>-|-|TRBV4-1|TRBJ2-7
CASSQVWTPTYEQYF
TGCGCCAGCAGCCAAGTTTGGACCCCGACCTACGAGCAGTACTTC
>TRBD2|-|TRBV27|TRBJ2-7
CASSALGGGHYYEQYF
TGTGCCAGCAGTGCCTTGGGCGGGGGTCATTACTACGAGCAGTACTTC
>-|-|TRBV19|TRBJ1-1
CASSIYKGGDTEAFF
TGTGCCAGTAGTATTTATAAAGGAGGCGACACTGAAGCTTTCTTT
>TRBD2|once|TRBV7-8|TRBJ2-1
CASSWTSGMIDEQFF
TGTGCCAGCAGCTGGACTAGCGGGATGATCGATGAGCAGTTCTTC
>-|-|TRBV9|TRBJ1-1
CASSVGRASPTEAFF
TGTGCCAGCAGCGTGGGTCGAGCCTCACCCACTGAAGCTTTCTTT
>-|-|TRBV6-5|TRBJ2-5
CASSPRGRETQYF
TGTGCCAGCAGCCCCAGGGGCAGGGAGACCCAGTACTTC
>-|-|TRBV27|TRBJ2-1
CASSLYVGSWDEQFF
TGTGCCAGCAGTTTATATGTGGGGAGCTGGGATGAGCAGTTCTTC
>-|once|TRBV11-2|TRBJ2-4
CASSLVRQKNIQYF
TGTGCCAGCAGCTTAGTTCGCCAGAAAAACATTCAGTACTTC
>-|-|TRBV10-2|TRBJ2-1
CASSLGDEQFF
TGCGCCAGCAGCCTAGGGGATGAGCAGTTCTTC
>-|few|TRBV13|TRBJ1-2
CASSYRGDGFNYGYTF
TGTGCCAGCAGCTACCGAGGGGACGGTTTTAACTATGGCTACACCTTC
>-|-|TRBV28|TRBJ2-1
CASSSRSSGPVGEQFF
TGTGCCAGCAGTTCCCGTAGCTCGGGCCCGGTGGGTGAGCAGTTCTTC
>TRBD1|-|TRBV19|TRBJ2-5
CASSIGGRTGGQETQYF
TGTGCCAGTAGTATAGGTGGGAGGACAGGGGGCCAAGAGACCCAGTACTTC
>TRBD1|once|TRBV7-9|TRBJ2-2
CASSQRTGNTGELFF
TGTGCCAGCAGCCAACGGACAGGGAACACCGGGGAGCTGTTTTTT
>-|-|TRBV5-8|TRBJ1-2
CASSLRGFSNYGYTF
TGTGCCAGCAGCTTGAGGGGGTTTTCTAACTATGGCTACACCTTC